The following is a T cell receptor (beta chain) sequence with its context. The antigen remains undetermined. This record comes from a study of shared clonotypes between healthy human individuals. Study-wide points: The authors expected sequencing depth to affect clonotype sharing among donors. Though the depth was large, rarefaction showed that sorted-subset sequencing was incomplete.

V was pared by 3 bases and J by 3 bases, with 3 bases of the junction left unmatched. Germline V gene lookup returns CDR1 MGHRA and CDR2 YSYEKL. This CDR3 is 14 amino acids long. Some clones are missing from TCRdb's copy, which holds only in-frame ones; the method was immunoSEQ multiplex PCR. Of about 2 million clones detected, 85% to 95% appear once; the ten largest clones hold roughly 0.13%. This clonotype was sampled from a man aged 18 to 35 in good health. Sample: naive CD4+ T cells sorted from blood. Subset in this sample: CD45RA+ positively selected. The gene calls are TRBV4-1 and TRBJ2-7; 9 positions match TRBD1. The CDR3 nucleotides read TGCGCCAGCAGCCAGGACAGGGGTAACTACGAGCAGTACTTC. Its protein product is CASSQDRGNYEQYF.